This paragraph covers one TCR beta chain sequence. The antigen remains unidentified. Sample-barcoded 5' priming and a J-beta primer mix drove a second PCR of 7 to 11 cycles. MiXCR was run by TCRdb on the 5' RACE reads, yielding one entry per CDR3 protein. The profile shows fewer than 900,000 distinct CDR3 sequences, under 40% of them singletons. The sample originates from a study of blood T cells in healthy people across ages. The CDR3 sequence is 15 residues long. V lost 3 bases and J lost 0; bases outside the gene matches: 5. CDR1 is MGHRA and CDR2 is YSYEKL in the germline V gene. The authors isolated at least 7 million PBMCs per sample. The authors extracted at least 6 micrograms of total RNA per sample. Broader study findings: Diversity was higher, and naive CD4+ cells more numerous, in long-lived donors than in aged donors. Unsorted PBMCs prevented conclusive naive versus antigen-experienced comparison.

Sequencing input: blood. The TCR comes from a man younger than 35 in good health. The V and J genes are TRBV4-1 and TRBJ2-7, with 7 bases lining up with TRBD1. In nucleotides, the CDR3 is TGCGCCAGCAGCCACGGGACAGCCCTCTCCTACGAGCAGTACTTC. It yields the protein CASSHGTALSYEQYF.